These 14 T cell receptor beta chains were all obtained from the same sample, sequenced in a study of post-analysis software for immune sequencing data. Study findings and constraints: Five or six TRBV segments appeared more often in patients than in controls, and TRBV5-6, TRBV5-1 and TRBV20-1 were among these.

No antigen has been identified for these receptors. Unique-molecular-identifier-tagged TCR beta cDNA libraries were used. In TCRdb, the PCR reads were re-called with MiXCR into one record per CDR3 protein. The data contain fewer than 900,000 distinct CDR3 sequences, 35% to 55% of them seen just once; the ten biggest clones take up roughly 4.4%. Sequencing was performed on blood. These receptors came from a girl between 10 and 17 years old with multiple sclerosis.

This clonotype was seen a handful of times. The V and J genes are TRBV12-3 or TRBV12-4 and TRBJ2-7, with TRBD1 as a possible D gene (5 bases). The V and J ends lost 3 bases and 1 base respectively, with 13 bases between them. CDR3 length equals 15 residues. This CDR3 is CASSLSGSKSYEQYF. For the CDR3, the DNA is TGTGCCAGCAGTTTGTCAGGGTCAAAATCCTACGAGCAGTACTTC.

This clonotype was recorded a few times. The chain has TRBV27 and TRBJ1-2, with D unclear. The V end lost 6 bases, the J end lost 4 bases, and 9 bases lay between the germline ends. CDR3 length equals 12 residues. Germline V CDR1 and CDR2: MNHEY, SMNVEV (reference sequence). Here the CDR3 reads CASRRTGYGYTF. CDR3 sequence (DNA): TGTGCCAGCAGGCGGACGGGCTATGGCTACACCTTC.

This clonotype showed up just a few times. This chain joins TRBV7-9 and TRBJ1-1, with a possible D match to TRBD1 (6 bases). The CDR3 loop spans 13 amino acids. Germline loops: CDR1 SEHNR, CDR2 FQNEAQ (reference sequence). The V and J ends lost 6 bases and 7 bases respectively, with 15 bases between them. CDR3 DNA: TGTGCCAGCAGTCGAGCGTGGACAGATGAAGCTTTCTTT. As protein: CASSRAWTDEAFF.

V gene TRBV7-9 combines with J gene TRBJ2-7; 7 nucleotides align to TRBD1. CDR3 size: 15 residues. Per the germline V gene, CDR1 is SEHNR and CDR2 is FQNEAQ (reference sequence). Unmatched junction bases numbered 6, after V lost 2 bases and J lost 2 bases. The chain's CDR3 is CASSLPGTDTYEQYF. The DNA of the CDR3 is TGTGCCAGCAGCTTACCCGGGACAGATACCTACGAGCAGTACTTC.

The chain links TRBV28 to TRBJ2-3; unclear D gene. The germline V gene encodes CDR1 MDHEN and CDR2 SYDVKM. This CDR3 is 13 amino acids long. Trimming stripped 3 bases from V and 8 bases from J, with 12 bases between. The CDR3, as DNA: TGTGCCAGCAGTTTTCTTGACCGTGGTACGCAGTATTTT. Translating it yields CASSFLDRGTQYF.

The rearrangement links TRBV19 to TRBJ1-5; unclear D gene. Germline lookup yields CDR1 LNHDA and CDR2 SQIVND (reference sequence). The CDR3 covers 13 residues. The V and J ends lost 9 bases and 3 bases respectively, with 12 bases between them. CDR3 residues: CASQSINNQPQHF. CDR3 nucleotide sequence: TGTGCCAGCCAATCGATTAACAATCAGCCCCAGCATTTT.

A word on this clonotype: A single base separates this from a much larger clone, so it may be a read error. This chain connects TRBV20-1 to TRBJ1-2, with a possible D match to TRBD1 (6 bases). The germline V gene has CDR1 DFQATT and CDR2 SNEGSKA (reference sequence). There are 14 residues in the CDR3. The V and J ends lost 2 bases and 6 bases respectively, with 16 bases between them. In DNA form, the CDR3 reads TGCAGTGCTAGACAACAGGGAGTCAAGGATGGCTACACCTTC. It codes for CSARQQGVKDGYTF.

The chain has TRBV5-1 and TRBJ2-1, with TRBD2 identical over 8 bases. The V and J ends lost 4 bases and 2 bases, in that order; junction bases with no gene match: 8. Germline V gives CDR1 SGHRS, CDR2 YFSETQ. The CDR3 runs 16 residues. The DNA of the CDR3 is TGCGCCAGCAGCCCCCGGGAGGGCCTCACCTACAATGAGCAGTTCTTC. This codes for CASSPREGLTYNEQFF.

Turning to this clonotype: A much bigger clone sits one base away, suggesting this may be a read error. The chain joins TRBV12-3 or TRBV12-4 to TRBJ2-6, with D uncertain. The CDR3 runs to 15 residues. V was cut by 6 bases and J by 0 bases, with 9 bases left in between. The CDR3 spells CASSRDTSGANVLTF. The DNA for the CDR3 is TGTGCCAGCAGCCGAGACACCTCTGGGGCCAACGTCCTGACTTTC.

Many counts were recorded for this clonotype. The genes are TRBV29-1 and TRBJ2-5; 11 bases align to TRBD1. The CDR3 consists of 13 residues. Germline values: CDR1 SQVTM, CDR2 ANQGSEA. V lost 6 bases, J lost 4 bases, and 4 bases stayed unmatched. For the CDR3, the DNA is TGCAGCGTCGGACAGGGGGCTAGAGAGACCCAGTACTTC. Amino acid sequence: CSVGQGARETQYF.

This clonotype has more than one count but fewer than ten. The chain carries TRBV15 and TRBJ1-2; D perhaps matches TRBD1 (5 bases). Trimming pared 5 bases from V and 2 bases from J, leaving 12 bases between. The CDR3 spans 14 residues. The germline V gene encodes CDR1 LNHNV and CDR2 YYDKDF (reference sequence). The CDR3, as DNA: TGTGCCACCAGCTCCGGGGCTTCGAACTATGGCTACACCTTC. Protein: CATSSGASNYGYTF.

DNA for the CDR3: TGTGCCAGCAGCGATAGCGGGGGGCCCCACTTGTACCAAGAGACCCAGTACTTC. Translating gives CASSDSGGPHLYQETQYF. V is TRBV2 and J is TRBJ2-5; 10 nucleotides match TRBD2. CDR1 is SNHLY, CDR2 FYNNEI, per germline. Trimming cost V 6 bases and J 0 bases; bases outside gene matches: 13. The CDR3 is 18 residues long.

This clonotype has just a few counts. V and J are TRBV6-6 and TRBJ2-3, with D possibly matching TRBD2 (5 bases). The CDR3 spans 16 residues. The germline CDR1 and CDR2 sequences are MNHNY and SVGAGI (reference sequence). Trimming shortened V by 0 bases and J by 4 bases, and 14 bases separated the two germline ends. The CDR3 DNA is TGTGCCAGCAGTTACTCGTCCCCAGGAGGAGCAGATACGCAGTATTTT. It encodes CASSYSSPGGADTQYF.

The chain employs TRBV27 and TRBJ2-5; TRBD2 aligns across 8 bases. V was clipped by 9 bases and J by 0 bases; unmatched bases: 9. Germline lookup yields CDR1 MNHEY and CDR2 SMNVEV (reference sequence). The CDR3 runs 15 residues. CDR3 sequence reads: CASMISGSHQETQYF. The CDR3 DNA reads as TGTGCCAGTATGATCAGCGGGAGCCACCAAGAGACCCAGTACTTC.